This TCR beta chain was found in a study of early T cells in non-severe SARS-CoV-2 infection. In TCRdb, the 5' RACE reads were re-called with MiXCR into one record per CDR3 protein. This table holds approximately 100,000 distinct CDR3 sequences, 16% found once. Unmatched junction bases numbered 7, after V lost 6 bases and J lost 9 bases. CDR1 and CDR2 (germline): MDHEN, SYDVKM. There are 14 residues in the CDR3. The origin of this receptor is an adult who was a healthcare worker with PCR-confirmed SARS-CoV-2 infection or an uninfected control (not recorded which). The chain is built from TRBV28 and TRBJ2-1; 11 nucleotides match TRBD2. Sequenced input: whole blood. The CDR3 here is CASRELAGVFEQFF. In DNA, the CDR3 is TGTGCCAGCAGGGAACTAGCGGGAGTATTTGAGCAGTTCTTC.